The present entry profiles one TCR beta chain with its context. Its target is not known. Trimming took 1 base from V and 8 from J; bases not matched to a gene: 3. There are 14 residues in the CDR3. Germline V CDR1 and CDR2: SGHVS, FQNEAQ. This sample is drawn from a study of CD8+ T cells in alopecia areata. Study-wide context: For 6 to 18 months, tofacitinib was taken, and 6 months off drug followed. Study-wide results and limits: Lesional scalp exceeded normal scalp in clonality, especially in alopecia totalis/universalis.

cDNA reverse transcribed from extracted RNA served as the sequencing template. Repertoires were generated with immunoSEQ multiplex PCR, while TCRdb's copy carries only in-frame clones and drops some. The sample includes 5,500 to 7,500 clones, about 60% of them seen just once. Punch biopsies of lesional scalp, plus peripheral blood, were taken from alopecia areata patients. The sequenced sample was skin. The V and J genes are TRBV7-8 and TRBJ1-4; TRBD1 matches at 8 bases. The sequence was collected from a human donor with alopecia areata. CDR3 nucleotides: TGTGCCAGCAGCTTAGGGACAGGGTGGGAAAAACTGTTTTTT. Residues: CASSLGTGWEKLFF.